This T cell receptor beta chain stems from a study of T cell responses to AZD1222 COVID-19 vaccine. Notes on the study in general: Variant regions that are unmutated are reportedly the target of nearly half of spike-specific TCRs. Among those given AZD1222, only six were seropositive at baseline. When two AZD1222 doses had been given, Spike-specific TCR breadth and depth rose. At 160-218 and 743-854, vaccine-associated CD4 TCRs were dominant, and they spanned spike.

V shed 0 bases and J shed 8 bases, with 11 bases lying between them. Germline-derived CDR1 and CDR2 are SGHTS and YDEGEE. The CDR3 covers 13 residues. Sequenced by immunoSEQ multiplex PCR; TCRdb stores in-frame clones only, minus some. The sample contains about 100,000 clones, 92% of which appear only once. Notes on this clone: Antigen unknown.

This specimen consisted of peripheral blood, obtained on day 0 of AZD1222 vaccination. The origin of this receptor is an adult in good health. The chain joins TRBV5-8 to TRBJ1-2; D is unresolved. The CDR3 sequence is CASSLDGRRGYTF. In nucleotides, the CDR3 is TGTGCCAGCAGCTTGGACGGTAGGAGGGGCTACACCTTC.